The 10 T cell receptor beta chains given below trace back to one sample, sequenced in a study of shared clonotypes between healthy human individuals. This table comes from immunoSEQ multiplex PCR, and its TCRdb copy is limited to in-frame clones, with some not included. The table includes hundreds of thousands of clones, around 96% detected once. CD45RO negativity and positive selection for CCR7 defined naive CD8 cells, a population that excluded terminally differentiated effector memory CD45RA+ cells. Sequencing input: naive CD8+ T cells sorted from blood. The source is a woman in her thirties in good health.

A note on this clone: At the DNA level, this CDR3 is encoded by other sequences in the same sample as well. The chain joins TRBV9 to TRBJ2-1; D gene unclear. Germline V lookup: CDR1 SGDLS, CDR2 YYNGEE. This CDR3 region has 12 residues. V shed 0 bases and J shed 5 bases, with 3 bases lying between them. The CDR3 region is CASSVGDNEQFF. DNA for the CDR3: TGTGCCAGCAGCGTAGGAGACAATGAGCAGTTCTTC.

The J gene is TRBJ2-1, the V gene TRBV11-2; no definite D call. CDR1 is SGHAT, CDR2 FQNNGV, per germline. The CDR3 is 13 residues long. Trimming pared 2 bases from V and 2 bases from J, leaving 4 bases between. In DNA form, the CDR3 reads TGTGCCAGCAGCTTACTAGCCTACAATGAGCAGTTCTTC. Translation gives CASSLLAYNEQFF.

The chain couples TRBV4-2 to TRBJ2-3, with 9 bases aligning to TRBD1. V lost 0 bases to trimming and J lost 4 bases; unmatched junction nucleotides: 11. The CDR3 sequence is 18 residues long. The V gene's germline CDR1 is LGHNA and CDR2 YNFKEQ. CDR3 nucleotide sequence: TGTGCCAGCAGCCAAGACGGGGGGACAGGGCGCTTCGCAGATACGCAGTATTTT. Translation: CASSQDGGTGRFADTQYF.

The rearrangement uses TRBV4-1 and TRBJ2-5, with a possible D match to TRBD1 (5 bases). The J call may not be correct, given that the DNA end is closer to TRBJ2-7. The CDR3 is 15 amino acids. Germline values: CDR1 MGHRA, CDR2 YSYEKL. CDR3 sequence: CASSQQEKGSYEQYF. Here the CDR3 DNA reads TGCGCCAGCAGCCAACAGGAGAAGGGGTCCTACGAGCAGTACTTC.

V gene TRBV5-6 combines with J gene TRBJ2-1; D might be TRBD1 or TRBD2, each matching 5 bases. V was shortened by 2 bases and J by 7 bases, with 10 bases between the two germline ends. CDR3 size: 13 residues. Germline assignment: CDR1 SGHDT and CDR2 YYEEEE. The CDR3 is CASSLSGLNEQFF. The CDR3 nucleotides read TGTGCCAGCAGCTTATCGGGGCTGAATGAGCAGTTCTTC.

This clone occurred once. In nucleotides, the CDR3 is TGTGCCAGCAATATCGGGGTTCTCACAGATACGCAGTATTTT. It specifies CASNIGVLTDTQYF. This chain joins TRBV28 and TRBJ2-3, with D possibly TRBD2 on 5 matching bases. Trimming cost V 7 bases and J 2 bases, with 13 bases left between them. Germline CDR1 is MDHEN and CDR2 is SYDVKM. The CDR3 has 14 amino acids.

This clone is a singleton in its sample. This chain uses TRBV2 with TRBJ2-7; no clear D gene. Trimming removed 6 bases from V and 0 bases from J, with 15 bases in between. From germline, CDR1 is SNHLY and CDR2 FYNNEI. The CDR3 has 15 residues. CDR3: CASRVPISSSYEQYF. CDR3 sequence (DNA): TGTGCCAGCAGGGTACCTATCTCTTCCTCCTACGAGCAGTACTTC.

The chain employs TRBV13 and TRBJ2-5; TRBD1 matches 7 bases. Germline-derived CDR1 and CDR2 are PRHDT and FYEKMQ (reference sequence). V was pared by 1 base and J by 5 bases, with 13 bases of the junction left unmatched. The length of the CDR3 is 17 residues. This chain's CDR3 is CASSLDGSTGYEETQYF. Written as DNA, the CDR3 is TGTGCCAGCAGCTTAGACGGTTCGACAGGGTACGAGGAGACCCAGTACTTC. The full variable domain, its missing parts supplied by reference TRBV13 and TRBJ2-5, is AAGVIQSPRHLIKEKRETATLKCYPIPRHDTVYWYQQGPGQDPQFLISFYEKMQSDKGSIPDRFSAQQFSDYHSELNMSSLELGDSALYFCASSLDGSTGYEETQYFGPGTRLLVL.

The gene calls are TRBV7-6 and TRBJ2-7; D is possibly TRBD1 (5 bases). Germline V gene sequence: CDR1 SGHVS, CDR2 FNYEAQ. The V end was cut by 3 bases, the J end by 0 bases, with 21 bases between. The CDR3 covers 18 residues. The CDR3 DNA sequence: TGTGCCAGCAGCTTGGCCCGATCAGGGCGGACGTCCTCCTACGAGCAGTACTTC. Translated: CASSLARSGRTSSYEQYF.

This chain connects TRBV6-5 to TRBJ1-3, with no clear D. This CDR3 is built from 16 residues. V gave up 0 bases and J gave up 3 bases, with 12 bases separating them. Germline CDR1 and CDR2: MNHEY and SVGAGI. CDR3 residues: CASSYSIPGYGNTIYF. The CDR3 nucleotides read TGTGCCAGCAGTTACTCGATACCCGGTTATGGAAACACCATATATTTT.